The entry below describes one T cell receptor beta chain. This sample is drawn from a study of cytomegalovirus exposure and HLA in healthy donors. Primers for the PCR totalled 60 Vbeta and 13 Jbeta. Only in-frame clones appear in the TCRdb table, and some are missing; sequencing was by immunoSEQ multiplex PCR. The table records approximately 120,000 clones, 73% of them present only once. This CDR3 is 14 amino acids long. The V end lost 5 bases, the J end lost 8 bases, and 18 bases lay between the germline ends. Germline V gene data show CDR1 as MNHEY and CDR2 as SVGAGI. Sequencing used PBMCs. The rearrangement uses TRBV6-5 and TRBJ1-2; a weak D match, TRBD1 (6 bases). This clonotype was obtained from a man aged 40-49 years in good health and CMV-seronegative. CDR3 DNA sequence: TGTGCCAGCAGTCGGCCTACAGGGCCCGACGGCTACACCTTC. Translating gives CASSRPTGPDGYTF.